The 32 T cell receptor beta chains reported below all come from one sample, sequenced in a study of Ad26.COV2.S vaccination and SARS-CoV-2 variants. The table came from immunoSEQ multiplex PCR; TCRdb's copy has only in-frame clones and leaves some out. This table has 350,000 to 500,000 clones, about 88% appearing once. Treatment in this sample: about 20 received Ad26.COV2.S at low or high dose, single or two shots; roughly five received placebo; per-sample allocation not given. Each sample was drawn 63 days after the first injection (of vaccine or placebo). The material sequenced was peripheral blood, taken in a trial of Ad26.COV2.S vaccine versus placebo. The origin of the receptors is a person between 18 and 65 years old who received the Ad26.COV2.S COVID-19 vaccine or a placebo.

The chain combines TRBV5-1 with TRBJ2-2; 13 positions agree with TRBD2. V lost 3 bases to trimming and J lost 8 bases; unmatched junction nucleotides: 13. This CDR3 comprises 18 residues. The germline CDR1 and CDR2 sequences are SGHRS and YFSETQ. CDR3 region: CASSWGSGTSGTQGELFF. In DNA form, the CDR3 reads TGCGCCAGCAGCTGGGGTTCCGGGACTAGCGGGACCCAGGGGGAGCTGTTTTTT. The full variable domain, with the rest looked up from reference TRBV5-1 and TRBJ2-2, is KAGVTQTPRYLIKTRGQQVTLSCSPISGHRSVSWYQQTPGQGLQFLFEYFSETQRNKGNFPGRFSGRQFSNSRSEMNVSTLELGDSALYLCASSWGSGTSGTQGELFFGEGSRLTVL.

The CDR3 region has the DNA TGTGCCAGCAGCTTACGTAGCAATCAGCCCCAGCATTTT. Its translation is CASSLRSNQPQHF. The chain has TRBV7-9 and TRBJ1-5; D is undetermined. CDR3 size: 13 residues. Germline V gives CDR1 SEHNR, CDR2 FQNEAQ (reference sequence). Trimming removed 2 bases from V and 0 bases from J, with 2 bases in between.

The chain links TRBV29-1 to TRBJ1-3; tentatively, D is TRBD1 (5 bases). The V gene's germline CDR1 is SQVTM and CDR2 ANQGSEA. Trimming removed 7 bases from V and 3 bases from J, with 16 bases in between. The CDR3 length is 14 residues. Written as DNA, the CDR3 is TGCAGCGCCCAGCCCAGGACACTTGGAAACACCATATATTTT. Translating gives CSAQPRTLGNTIYF.

This chain uses TRBV27 with TRBJ1-2; D is undetermined. CDR3 length: 14 residues. Germline assignment: CDR1 MNHEY and CDR2 SMNVEV (reference sequence). Trimming took 0 bases from V and 2 from J, leaving 7 bases between them. The CDR3 DNA is TGTGCCAGCAGTTTATCGTACGGAAACTATGGCTACACCTTC. It codes for CASSLSYGNYGYTF.

This sequence joins TRBV9 and TRBJ2-6; D ambiguous. The length of the CDR3 is 14 residues. V was trimmed by 5 bases and J by 3 bases, leaving 9 bases between them. Germline CDR1 is SGDLS and CDR2 is YYNGEE. CDR3 sequence: CASSGIFGANVLTF. Written as DNA, the CDR3 is TGTGCCAGCAGTGGGATTTTTGGGGCCAACGTCCTGACTTTC.

For the CDR3, the DNA is TGTGCCACCAGCACTACGACAGGACCGAATGAAAAACTGTTTTTT. As protein: CATSTTTGPNEKLFF. This chain uses TRBV15 with TRBJ1-4; D is perhaps TRBD1 (6 bases). This CDR3 comprises 15 residues. Trimming took 4 bases from V and 5 from J, leaving 14 bases between them. Germline V lookup: CDR1 LNHNV, CDR2 YYDKDF (reference sequence). Filled out from reference TRBV15 and TRBJ1-4, the complete variable domain reads DAMVIQNPRYQVTQFGKPVTLSCSQTLNHNVMYWYQQKSSQAPKLLFHYYDKDFNNEADTPDNFQSRRPNTSFCFLDIRSPGLGDTAMYLCATSTTTGPNEKLFFGSGTQLSVL.

The chain carries TRBV5-1 and TRBJ1-1, with D hard to call. Looked up from germline, CDR1 is SGHRS and CDR2 is YFSETQ. There are 15 residues in the CDR3. Trimming cost V 0 bases and J 0 bases, with 9 bases left between them. The CDR3 DNA follows: TGCGCCAGCAGCTTGGCCACCCAGATGAACACTGAAGCTTTCTTT. Protein: CASSLATQMNTEAFF.

The chain is built from TRBV2 and TRBJ2-7, with 8 bases that match TRBD2. The V segment lost 6 bases and the J segment 5 bases; nucleotides outside the gene matches: 6. The germline V gene has CDR1 SNHLY and CDR2 FYNNEI. CDR3 length equals 13 residues. The CDR3 sequence: CASRPTGGNEQYF. The CDR3 DNA sequence: TGTGCCAGCAGGCCGACGGGGGGGAACGAGCAGTACTTC.

The count of this clone is one. V gene TRBV6-5 combines with J gene TRBJ2-5, with TRBD1 as a possible D gene (6 bases). V was cut by 2 bases and J by 4 bases, with 14 bases left in between. Per the germline V gene, CDR1 is MNHEY and CDR2 is SVGAGI. This CDR3 comprises 15 residues. In DNA form, the CDR3 reads TGTGCCAGCAGTTACCCACGAGGGGGAAGAGAGACCCAGTACTTC. This codes for CASSYPRGGRETQYF.

The CDR3 sequence: CASVQGQTDSGANVLTF. The CDR3 nucleotides read TGTGCCAGCGTGCAGGGACAGACCGACTCTGGGGCCAACGTCCTGACTTTC. The rearrangement uses TRBV28 and TRBJ2-6, with 7 bases lining up with TRBD1. J gave up 0 bases and V 8 bases, and 10 bases lay outside the gene matches. CDR3 length: 17 residues. Germline lookup yields CDR1 MDHEN and CDR2 SYDVKM.

The chain combines TRBV4-1 with TRBJ2-3, with a weak D call TRBD2 (5 bases). In germline, CDR1 is MGHRA, CDR2 YSYEKL. V was pared by 4 bases and J by 9 bases, with 11 bases between. This CDR3 spans 12 amino acids. The CDR3 reads CASSPPGETQYF. CDR3 nucleotide sequence: TGCGCCAGCAGCCCACCCGGGGAAACGCAGTATTTT.

The chain recombines TRBV7-2 with TRBJ2-1, with TRBD2 matching over 11 bases. CDR1 SGHTA and CDR2 FQGNSA come from the germline V gene. Trimming at V came to 6 bases and at J to 3 bases, leaving 7 bases not matched to a gene. This CDR3 is built from 16 residues. CDR3 DNA: TGTGCCAGCAGTCCACAACTAGCGGGGGACTACAATGAGCAGTTCTTC. Translated, it gives CASSPQLAGDYNEQFF.

J is TRBJ1-2 and V is TRBV28; D ambiguous. The CDR3 sequence is 13 residues long. Germline CDR1 and CDR2: MDHEN and SYDVKM. V was clipped by 7 bases and J by 8 bases, with 17 bases between them. The CDR3 is CASTTHFLGGYTF. In DNA, the CDR3 is TGTGCCAGCACTACCCACTTCTTAGGAGGCTACACCTTC.

The V and J genes are TRBV5-4 and TRBJ2-1; D not certain. This CDR3 is built from 12 residues. Germline values: CDR1 SGHNT, CDR2 YYREEE (reference sequence). Trimming took 3 bases from V and 11 from J, leaving 12 bases between them. The CDR3 loop reads CASSSATIKQFF. CDR3 coding DNA: TGTGCCAGCAGCTCCGCAACGATTAAGCAGTTCTTC.

The gene calls are TRBV5-1 and TRBJ2-7, with D perhaps matching TRBD1 or TRBD2 (5 bases each). The V gene lost 2 bases and the J gene lost 1 base, with 10 bases spanning the gap. Germline values: CDR1 SGHRS, CDR2 YFSETQ. CDR3 size: 14 residues. CDR3 amino acids: CASSLGTESYEQYF. The CDR3 DNA reads as TGCGCCAGCAGCTTAGGGACCGAATCCTACGAGCAGTACTTC.

The chain combines TRBV5-4 with TRBJ2-2; 12 nucleotides agree with TRBD2. Germline loops: CDR1 SGHNT, CDR2 YYREEE (reference sequence). Unmatched junction bases numbered 3, after V lost 3 bases and J lost 6 bases. CDR3 length: 15 residues. Here the CDR3 reads CASSSASGRAGELFF. The CDR3 DNA follows: TGTGCCAGCAGCTCCGCTAGCGGGAGGGCCGGGGAGCTGTTTTTT.

This sequence joins TRBV4-3 and TRBJ2-2; 11 positions agree with TRBD2. Germline lookup yields CDR1 LGHNA and CDR2 YSLEER. This CDR3 spans 17 amino acids. After removal of 1 base from V and 3 bases from J, the junction contained 4 bases not matched to a gene. CDR3 loop: CASSQALAGGHTGELFF. In nucleotides, the CDR3 is TGCGCCAGCAGCCAAGCCCTAGCGGGAGGTCACACCGGGGAGCTGTTTTTT.

The chain's CDR3 is CASSAGHPWDSPLHF. CDR3 DNA sequence: TGTGCCAGCAGCGCCGGACACCCGTGGGATTCACCCCTCCACTTT. J is TRBJ1-6 and V is TRBV7-2, with a weak D call TRBD1 (5 bases). V was pared by 5 bases and J by 8 bases, with 16 bases between. Per germline, CDR1 SGHTA and CDR2 FQGNSA. The CDR3 is 15 residues long. Variable domain in full (rest from reference TRBV7-2 and TRBJ1-6): GAGVSQSPSNKVTEKGKDVELRCDPISGHTALYWYRQSLGQGLEFLIYFQGNSAPDKSGLPSDRFSAERTGGSVSTLTIQRTQQEDSAVYLCASSAGHPWDSPLHFGNGTRLTVT.

The V call is TRBV5-1, the J call TRBJ1-1, with TRBD1 as a possible D gene (5 bases). The CDR3 loop spans 16 amino acids. V lost 2 bases, J lost 4 bases, and 18 bases lay in between. Germline V gives CDR1 SGHRS, CDR2 YFSETQ. The CDR3 reads CASSFQQGGETTEAFF. The CDR3 DNA reads TGCGCCAGCAGCTTTCAGCAGGGAGGGGAGACCACTGAAGCTTTCTTT.

This clone was counted between two and nine times. The gene calls are TRBV5-8 and TRBJ1-6; the match to TRBD1 covers 7 bases. This CDR3 comprises 15 residues. CDR1 and CDR2 from the germline V gene are SGHTS and YDEGEE. V was pared by 4 bases and J by 2 bases, with 3 bases of the junction left unmatched. The CDR3 spells CASSAGTAYNSPLHF. The CDR3 DNA reads as TGTGCCAGCAGCGCCGGGACAGCCTATAATTCACCCCTCCACTTT. Combining the CDR3 with reference TRBV5-8 and TRBJ1-6 gives the whole variable domain EAGVTQSPTHLIKTRGQQATLRCSPISGHTSVYWYQQALGLGLQFLLWYDEGEERNRGNFPPRFSGRQFPNYSSELNVNALELEDSALYLCASSAGTAYNSPLHFGNGTRLTVT.

The CDR3 region is CASRAGTGHTEAFF. The DNA of the CDR3 is TGTGCCAGCAGGGCCGGGACAGGGCATACTGAAGCTTTCTTT. V is TRBV28 and J is TRBJ1-1; 9 nucleotides agree with TRBD1. After removal of 6 bases from V and 5 bases from J, the junction contained 7 bases not matched to a gene. This CDR3 has 14 residues. Germline V CDR1 and CDR2: MDHEN, SYDVKM. Supplemented by reference TRBV28 and TRBJ1-1, the full variable domain reads DVKVTQSSRYLVKRTGEKVFLECVQDMDHENMFWYRQDPGLGLRLIYFSYDVKMKEKGDIPEGYSVSREKKERFSLILESASTNQTSMYLCASRAGTGHTEAFFGQGTRLTVV.

This rearrangement joins TRBV6-2 or TRBV6-3 to TRBJ2-2; D is ambiguous. This CDR3 has 12 residues. Germline V gives CDR1 MNHEY, CDR2 SVGEGT. The germline V and J ends were trimmed by 5 bases and 5 bases, with 6 bases remaining between them. The CDR3 region has the DNA TGTGCCAGCAGTGACTTTACCGGGGAGCTGTTTTTT. This codes for CASSDFTGELFF.

The CDR3 DNA follows: TGTGCCAGTAGTATCTCTAGGACAGTGGGTTCACCCCTCCACTTT. This encodes CASSISRTVGSPLHF. This sequence joins TRBV19 and TRBJ1-6, with D perhaps TRBD1 (6 bases). The CDR3 has 15 residues. The V end lost 3 bases, the J end lost 9 bases, and 15 bases lay between the germline ends. The germline V gene has CDR1 LNHDA and CDR2 SQIVND (reference sequence).

The chain recombines TRBV11-2 with TRBJ1-4, with unresolved D. Germline loops: CDR1 SGHAT, CDR2 FQNNGV. There are 14 residues in the CDR3. V lost 3 bases to trimming and J lost 8 bases, with 13 bases between them. The CDR3 region is CASSFSQLNEKLFF. CDR3 sequence (DNA): TGTGCCAGCAGCTTTAGCCAGCTGAACGAAAAACTGTTTTTT.

The V call is TRBV7-3, the J call TRBJ2-1; tentative D call: TRBD2 (5 bases). Germline CDR1 SGHTA, CDR2 FQGTGA. CDR3 length equals 14 residues. Trimming left V 1 base short and J 6 bases short, with 10 bases between. CDR3 sequence reads: CASSLRASSNEQFF. CDR3 bases: TGTGCCAGCAGCTTAAGGGCTAGCAGCAATGAGCAGTTCTTC.

The V gene is TRBV5-1, the J gene TRBJ2-7; no firm D call. Trimming removed 0 bases at V and 2 bases at J, with 9 bases between. In germline, CDR1 is SGHRS, CDR2 YFSETQ. The CDR3 sequence is 14 residues long. The CDR3 loop is CASSLGSPAYEQYV. CDR3 in DNA: TGCGCCAGCAGCTTGGGTTCTCCCGCCTACGAGCAGTACGTC.

The chain uses TRBV28 and TRBJ1-1; no clear D gene. There are 12 residues in the CDR3. CDR1 is MDHEN, CDR2 SYDVKM, per germline. V lost 2 bases and J 5 bases, leaving 6 bases between the germline ends. The DNA for the CDR3 is TGTGCCAGCAGTTTAAGGGTTACTGAAGCTTTCTTT. It yields the protein CASSLRVTEAFF.

This clone was seen only once. J is TRBJ2-5 and V is TRBV6-5; the match to TRBD1 covers 8 bases. With V trimmed by 0 bases and J by 2 bases, 2 bases remained unmatched. CDR3 length equals 15 residues. Germline-derived CDR1 and CDR2 are MNHEY and SVGAGI. For the CDR3, the DNA is TGTGCCAGCAGTTACTCGCAGGGGGCGCAAGAGACCCAGTACTTC. This translates into CASSYSQGAQETQYF.

The chain has TRBV13 and TRBJ2-7; 8 positions match TRBD1. Trimming took 4 bases from V and 6 from J; bases not matched to a gene: 2. The CDR3 has 12 residues. Germline loops: CDR1 PRHDT, CDR2 FYEKMQ (reference sequence). This CDR3 is CASSSGGAEQYF. DNA of the CDR3: TGTGCCAGCAGCTCAGGGGGCGCCGAGCAGTACTTC.

The sample holds one count of this clone. The chain combines TRBV4-3 with TRBJ1-2, with 10 bases that match TRBD1. Germline CDR1 and CDR2: LGHNA and YSLEER. There are 15 residues in the CDR3. V lost 4 bases to trimming and J lost 3 bases; unmatched junction nucleotides: 5. This CDR3 is CASSPGQGSYYGYTF. CDR3 DNA sequence: TGCGCCAGCAGCCCGGGACAGGGGAGCTACTATGGCTACACCTTC.

The chain uses TRBV19 and TRBJ1-3; no clear D gene. The length of the CDR3 is 15 residues. Trimming stripped 7 bases from V and 0 bases from J, with 13 bases between. Germline values: CDR1 LNHDA, CDR2 SQIVND (reference sequence). The CDR3 nucleotides read TGTGCCAGTACCTACTGGGAGAGCTCTGGAAACACCATATATTTT. Encoded protein: CASTYWESSGNTIYF.

The V gene is TRBV13, the J gene TRBJ2-7, with TRBD1 matching 7 bases. Germline lookup yields CDR1 PRHDT and CDR2 FYEKMQ (reference sequence). This CDR3 contains 17 residues. J was trimmed by 6 bases and V by 1 base; bases with no gene match: 15. The CDR3 region is CASSLDPGTAKGGEQYF. The DNA for the CDR3 is TGTGCCAGCAGCTTAGATCCCGGGACAGCAAAAGGGGGCGAGCAGTACTTC. The complete variable domain, with remaining parts taken from reference TRBV13 and TRBJ2-7, reads AAGVIQSPRHLIKEKRETATLKCYPIPRHDTVYWYQQGPGQDPQFLISFYEKMQSDKGSIPDRFSAQQFSDYHSELNMSSLELGDSALYFCASSLDPGTAKGGEQYFGPGTRLTVT.